The clone carrying this TCR beta chain was seen only a few times. Its antigen remains unknown. This record belongs to a study of post-analysis software for immune sequencing data. Findings and caveats of the study: Pronounced co-clustering by F measure was evident among identically batched samples. In patients, about 5 TRBV segments were more frequent than in controls, with TRBV5-6, TRBV5-1 and TRBV20-1 among them.

Built from TCR beta cDNA, the libraries had unique molecular identifiers in them. When roughly 1 to 10 million T cells were used, they gave hundreds of thousands of cDNA molecules. From the PCR reads, TCRdb called clonotypes with MiXCR, one entry per CDR3 protein. Of 750,000 to 950,000 distinct CDR3 sequences in the sample, roughly 58% were seen once. CDR1 is LGHNA, CDR2 YNFKEQ, per germline. The CDR3 is 16 residues long. V dropped 0 bases and J dropped 5 bases, with 11 bases sitting between them. The sequenced material came from blood. This clonotype was obtained from a girl aged 5-17 years with multiple sclerosis. The rearrangement links TRBV4-2 to TRBJ1-6; D is perhaps TRBD1 (5 bases). CDR3 sequence: CASSQDGGSNNSPLHF. In nucleotides, the CDR3 is TGTGCCAGCAGCCAAGATGGGGGATCTAATAATTCACCCCTCCACTTT.